A selection of T cell receptor beta chains follows, all from one sample in a study of T cells in Graves' hyperthyroidism and ophthalmopathy. A single record per CDR3 protein comes from TCRdb applying MiXCR to the multiplex PCR reads. This sample yields roughly 180,000 distinct CDR3 sequences, of which about 9.4% are seen a single time; approximately 24% belongs to the top ten. The sequencing input was blood. The receptors stem from a woman under 30 with Graves' hyperthyroidism that later progressed to Graves' ophthalmopathy. Both conserved end residues are part of each CDR3. A D gene is named only where the DNA matches it firmly. The size entry gives once, few, many or a size class.

.	many	TRBV2	TRBJ1-1	TGTGCCAGCAGAATTATAGACAGAATGAACACTGAAGCTTTCTTT	CASRIIDRMNTEAFF
TRBD1	many	TRBV2	TRBJ2-4	TGTGCCAGCAGGGACAGGAACCTAGCCAAAAACATTCAGTACTTC	CASRDRNLAKNIQYF
.	many	TRBV24-1	TRBJ1-5	TGTGCCACCAGTGTAACATCTAATCAGCCCCAGCATTTT	CATSVTSNQPQHF
TRBD2	many	TRBV9	TRBJ2-1	TGTGCCAGCAGCGTAGACAGCGGGAGAGGTAATGAGCAGTTCTTC	CASSVDSGRGNEQFF
.	many	TRBV20-1	TRBJ1-5	TGCAGTGCTAGGGAACCAGGTGGTCCTAGCAATCAGCCCCAGCATTTT	CSAREPGGPSNQPQHF
TRBD2	many	TRBV20-1	TRBJ2-3	TGCAGTGCTCCGACGACTAGCGGGGGTGGAGATACGCAGTATTTT	CSAPTTSGGGDTQYF
.	many	TRBV27	TRBJ2-1	TGTGCCAGCAGTTTAAAGGCTACTTCCCTTACCTACAATGAGCAGTTCTTC	CASSLKATSLTYNEQFF
TRBD1	few	TRBV7-9	TRBJ1-1	TGTGCCAGCAGCTTCCCAGGGGGCGCGACCACTGAAGCTTTCTTT	CASSFPGGATTEAFF
.	many	TRBV29-1	TRBJ2-4	TGCAGCGTTGAGTATCGGGGAGGGGGCGAAGAAAACATTCAGTACTTC	CSVEYRGGGEENIQYF
.	many	TRBV6-1	TRBJ1-5	TGTGCCAGCCGTGGACAGAACAATCAGCCCCAGCATTTT	CASRGQNNQPQHF
.	many	TRBV4-1	TRBJ2-1	TGCGCCAGCAGCCAAGCGGTCGGGGTTTGGAATGAGCAGTTCTTC	CASSQAVGVWNEQFF
.	many	TRBV7-2	TRBJ2-1	TGTGCCAGCAGCCGACCTAGCCCGAACTCCTACAATGAGCAGTTCTTC	CASSRPSPNSYNEQFF
TRBD2	many	TRBV2	TRBJ2-7	TGTGCCAGCAAAGTAGGGGCTAGCGGGACCTACGAGCAGTACTTC	CASKVGASGTYEQYF
.	few	TRBV13	TRBJ2-2	TGTGCCAGCAGCCAGGGGAACACCGGGGAGCTGTTTTTT	CASSQGNTGELFF
.	many	TRBV20-1	TRBJ2-7	TGCAGTGCTTCCCAGACAGGCTCCTACGAGCAGTACTTC	CSASQTGSYEQYF
.	many	TRBV2	TRBJ2-3	TGTGCCAGCAGTGGTGGGACAGATACGCAGTATTTT	CASSGGTDTQYF
.	many	TRBV10-3	TRBJ1-2	TGTGCCATCAGCGGGACTTTTGGGGCCCATGGCTACACCTTC	CAISGTFGAHGYTF